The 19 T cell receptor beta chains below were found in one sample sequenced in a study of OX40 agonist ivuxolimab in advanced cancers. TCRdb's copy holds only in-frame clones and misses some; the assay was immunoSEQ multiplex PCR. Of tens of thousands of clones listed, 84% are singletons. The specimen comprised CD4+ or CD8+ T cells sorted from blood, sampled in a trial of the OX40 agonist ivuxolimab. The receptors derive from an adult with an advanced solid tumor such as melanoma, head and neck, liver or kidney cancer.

The CDR3 protein is CASSLQGSSGELFF. CDR3 sequence (DNA): TGTGCCAGCAGCCTCCAGGGATCTTCCGGGGAGCTGTTTTTT. The chain links TRBV7-9 to TRBJ2-2, with a weak D call TRBD1 (5 bases). Germline V gene lookup returns CDR1 SEHNR and CDR2 FQNEAQ (reference sequence). V lost 5 bases and J 6 bases, leaving 13 bases between the germline ends. The CDR3 sequence is 14 residues long.

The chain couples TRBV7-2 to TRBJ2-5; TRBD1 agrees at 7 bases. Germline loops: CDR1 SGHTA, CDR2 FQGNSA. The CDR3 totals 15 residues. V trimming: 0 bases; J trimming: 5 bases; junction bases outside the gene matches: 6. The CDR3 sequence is CASSLAGAGGETQYF. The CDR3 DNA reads TGTGCCAGCAGCTTAGCGGGGGCAGGGGGTGAGACCCAGTACTTC. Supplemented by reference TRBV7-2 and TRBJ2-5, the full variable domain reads GAGVSQSPSNKVTEKGKDVELRCDPISGHTALYWYRQSLGQGLEFLIYFQGNSAPDKSGLPSDRFSAERTGGSVSTLTIQRTQQEDSAVYLCASSLAGAGGETQYFGPGTRLLVL.

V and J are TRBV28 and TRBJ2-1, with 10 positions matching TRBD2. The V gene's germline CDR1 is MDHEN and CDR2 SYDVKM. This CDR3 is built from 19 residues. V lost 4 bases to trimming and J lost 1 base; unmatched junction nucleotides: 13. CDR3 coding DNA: TGTGCCAGCAGTTCCGCCCTCACCCGACTAGCGGGTTCCTACAATGAGCAGTTCTTC. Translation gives CASSSALTRLAGSYNEQFF.

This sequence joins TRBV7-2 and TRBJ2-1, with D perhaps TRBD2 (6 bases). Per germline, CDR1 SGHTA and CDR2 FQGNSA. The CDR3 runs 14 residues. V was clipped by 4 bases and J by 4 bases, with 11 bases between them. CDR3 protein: CASSSGVRYNEQFF. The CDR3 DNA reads TGTGCCAGCAGCTCGGGAGTCCGATACAATGAGCAGTTCTTC.

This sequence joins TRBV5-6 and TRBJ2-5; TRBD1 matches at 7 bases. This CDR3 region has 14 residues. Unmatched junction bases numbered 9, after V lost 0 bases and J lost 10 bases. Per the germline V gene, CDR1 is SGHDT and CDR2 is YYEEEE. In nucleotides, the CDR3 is TGTGCCAGCAGCTTGGGGACAGGAGCATTGGTCCAGTACTTC. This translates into CASSLGTGALVQYF.

CDR3 in DNA: TGCGCCAGCAGCGGCGGGACGGGCTCTGAAGCTTTCTTT. The encoded protein is CASSGGTGSEAFF. The chain has TRBV5-1 and TRBJ1-1; TRBD1 is a possible D gene (5 bases). Germline-derived CDR1 and CDR2 are SGHRS and YFSETQ. CDR3 length: 13 amino acids. Trimming stripped 4 bases from V and 6 bases from J, with 13 bases between. The whole variable domain, filled in from reference TRBV5-1 and TRBJ1-1, reads KAGVTQTPRYLIKTRGQQVTLSCSPISGHRSVSWYQQTPGQGLQFLFEYFSETQRNKGNFPGRFSGRQFSNSRSEMNVSTLELGDSALYLCASSGGTGSEAFFGQGTRLTVV.

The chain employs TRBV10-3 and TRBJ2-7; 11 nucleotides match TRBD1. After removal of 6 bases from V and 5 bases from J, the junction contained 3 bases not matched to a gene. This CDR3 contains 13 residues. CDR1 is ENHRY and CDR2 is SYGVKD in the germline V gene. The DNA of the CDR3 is TGTGCCATCAGGCGGGACAGGGGGGACGAGCAGTACTTC. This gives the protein CAIRRDRGDEQYF.

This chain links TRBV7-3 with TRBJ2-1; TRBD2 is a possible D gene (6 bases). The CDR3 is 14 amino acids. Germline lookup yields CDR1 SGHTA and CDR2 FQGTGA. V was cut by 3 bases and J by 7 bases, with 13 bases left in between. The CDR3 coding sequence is TGTGCCAGCAGCTTGAGCGGGCTCCTTAATGAGCAGTTCTTC. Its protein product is CASSLSGLLNEQFF.

CDR3 DNA sequence: TGTGCCAGTTCCTCAACAGGGGACGAAGAGACCCAGTACTTC. Amino acids: CASSSTGDEETQYF. This chain connects TRBV9 to TRBJ2-5; 7 bases align to TRBD1. In germline, CDR1 is SGDLS, CDR2 YYNGEE. This CDR3 is built from 14 residues. The junction had 10 bases not matched to a gene; V was cut back by 8 bases and J by 3 bases.

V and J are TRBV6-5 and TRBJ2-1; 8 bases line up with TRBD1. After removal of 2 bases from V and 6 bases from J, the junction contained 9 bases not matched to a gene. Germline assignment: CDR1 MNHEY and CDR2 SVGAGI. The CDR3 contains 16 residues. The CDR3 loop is CASSYLDRGLGNEQFF. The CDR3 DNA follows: TGTGCCAGCAGTTACCTCGACAGGGGTCTGGGCAATGAGCAGTTCTTC.

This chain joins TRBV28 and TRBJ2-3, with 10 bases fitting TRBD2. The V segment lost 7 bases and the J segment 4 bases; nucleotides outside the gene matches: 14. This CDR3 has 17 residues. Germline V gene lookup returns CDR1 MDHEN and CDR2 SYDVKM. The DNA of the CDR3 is TGTGCCAGCATCACCTCAGGTAGCGGGAGGCACGCAGATACGCAGTATTTT. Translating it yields CASITSGSGRHADTQYF.

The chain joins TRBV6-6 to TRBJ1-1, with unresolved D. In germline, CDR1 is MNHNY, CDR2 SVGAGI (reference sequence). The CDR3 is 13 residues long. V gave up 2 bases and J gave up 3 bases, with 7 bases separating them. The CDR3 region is CASSYAEDTEAFF. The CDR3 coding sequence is TGTGCCAGCAGTTACGCCGAGGACACTGAAGCTTTCTTT.

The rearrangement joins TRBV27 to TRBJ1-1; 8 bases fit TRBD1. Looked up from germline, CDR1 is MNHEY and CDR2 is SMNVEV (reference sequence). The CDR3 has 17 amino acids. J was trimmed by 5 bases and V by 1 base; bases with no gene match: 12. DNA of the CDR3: TGTGCCAGCAGTTTATGGACAGGGAGCTCTAGAAGAACTGAAGCTTTCTTT. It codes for CASSLWTGSSRRTEAFF.

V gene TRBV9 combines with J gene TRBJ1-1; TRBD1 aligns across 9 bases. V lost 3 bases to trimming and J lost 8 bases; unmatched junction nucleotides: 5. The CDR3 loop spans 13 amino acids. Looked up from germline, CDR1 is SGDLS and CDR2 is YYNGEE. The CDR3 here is CASSAGTGFEAFF. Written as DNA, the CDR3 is TGTGCCAGCAGCGCCGGGACAGGGTTCGAAGCTTTCTTT.

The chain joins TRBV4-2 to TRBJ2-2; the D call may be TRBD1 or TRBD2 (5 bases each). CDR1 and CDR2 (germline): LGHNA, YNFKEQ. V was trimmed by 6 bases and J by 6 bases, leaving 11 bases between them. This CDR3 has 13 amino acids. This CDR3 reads CASRGRGAGELFF. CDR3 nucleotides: TGTGCCAGCAGGGGCCGAGGGGCCGGGGAGCTGTTTTTT.

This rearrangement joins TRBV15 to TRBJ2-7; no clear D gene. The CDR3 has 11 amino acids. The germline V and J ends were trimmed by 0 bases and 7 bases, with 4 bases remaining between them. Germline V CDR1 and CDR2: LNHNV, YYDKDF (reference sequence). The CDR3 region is CATSRDLEQYF. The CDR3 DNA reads TGTGCCACCAGCAGAGACCTGGAGCAGTACTTC.

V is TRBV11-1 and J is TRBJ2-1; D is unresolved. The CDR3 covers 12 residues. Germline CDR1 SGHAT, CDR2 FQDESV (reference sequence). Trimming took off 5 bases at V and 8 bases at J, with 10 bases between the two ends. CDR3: CASSDNRDEQFF. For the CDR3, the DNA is TGTGCCAGCAGCGACAATAGGGATGAGCAGTTCTTC.

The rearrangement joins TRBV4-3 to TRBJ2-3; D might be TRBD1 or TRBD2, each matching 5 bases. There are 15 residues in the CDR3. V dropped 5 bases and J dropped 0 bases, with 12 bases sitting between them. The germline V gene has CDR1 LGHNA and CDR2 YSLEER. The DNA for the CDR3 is TGCGCCAGCAGCGAGGGGAGCTTTAGCACAGATACGCAGTATTTT. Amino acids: CASSEGSFSTDTQYF.

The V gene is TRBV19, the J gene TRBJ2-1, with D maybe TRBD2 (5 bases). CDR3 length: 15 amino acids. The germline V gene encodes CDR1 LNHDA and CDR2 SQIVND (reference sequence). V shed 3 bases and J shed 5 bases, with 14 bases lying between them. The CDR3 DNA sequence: TGTGCCAGTAGTATCCTAGCTACTAGGAACAATGAGCAGTTCTTC. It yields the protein CASSILATRNNEQFF.